Sequencing of this T cell receptor beta chain was carried out in a study of cytomegalovirus exposure and HLA in healthy donors. The PCR employed 60 Vbeta primers together with 13 Jbeta primers. Clones were read by immunoSEQ multiplex PCR, and TCRdb kept only the in-frame ones, dropping some. The sample lists approximately 95,000 clones; approximately 80% were seen once. A remark on this clone: What it binds is unknown.

Study-wide results and caveats: In a later analysis, TCR beta V- and J-gene trimming was associated with a missense DCLRE1C variant. The study had only CMV serostatus as immune exposure information. TCR beta chains numbering more than 150 were designated cytomegalovirus-associated.

This CDR3 spans 16 amino acids. Germline V CDR1 and CDR2: SGHNT, YYREEE (reference sequence). The V gene end was trimmed by 0 bases and the J gene end by 0 bases; junction bases not matched to a gene: 1. The V and J genes are TRBV5-4 and TRBJ1-3; 9 bases align to TRBD1. The sequencing sample was made of PBMCs. The TCR comes from a woman in her 70s in good health and CMV-seropositive. This chain's CDR3 is CASSLAGQGSGNTIYF. For the CDR3, the DNA is TGTGCCAGCAGCTTGGCGGGACAGGGCTCTGGAAACACCATATATTTT. Together with reference TRBV5-4 and TRBJ1-3, the CDR3 gives the full variable domain: ETGVTQSPTHLIKTRGQQVTLRCSSQSGHNTVSWYQQALGQGPQFIFQYYREEENGRGNFPPRFSGLQFPNYSSELNVNALELDDSALYLCASSLAGQGSGNTIYFGEGSWLTVV.